The 13 T cell receptor beta chains presented below share a single source sample, sequenced in a study of blood T cell repertoires in COVID-19. Sequencing used immunoSEQ multiplex PCR; TCRdb keeps in-frame clones, though not all of them. The profile shows approximately 250,000 clones, approximately 88% of them singletons. Sequencing used peripheral blood. The receptors derive from a woman in her seventies with COVID-19, enrolled during active disease.

The chain carries TRBV11-2 and TRBJ1-6; TRBD1 agrees at 7 bases. From germline, CDR1 is SGHAT and CDR2 FQNNGV. The CDR3 contains 14 residues. Trimming removed 4 bases from V and 8 bases from J; junction bases left unmatched: 5. The CDR3 protein is CASSSGQVDSPLHF. Here the CDR3 DNA reads TGTGCCAGCAGCTCCGGACAGGTGGATTCACCCCTCCACTTT.

The V gene is TRBV19, the J gene TRBJ1-2; a weak D match, TRBD1 (5 bases). The germline gives CDR1 LNHDA, CDR2 SQIVND (reference sequence). The V gene lost 1 base and the J gene lost 4 bases, with 13 bases spanning the gap. The CDR3 spans 15 residues. The CDR3 bases are TGTGCCAGTAGTATAGTGGCCCGGAGGGGCTATGGCTACACCTTC. Protein sequence: CASSIVARRGYGYTF.

The rearrangement links TRBV27 to TRBJ2-3, with 10 positions matching TRBD1. Germline-derived CDR1 and CDR2 are MNHEY and SMNVEV (reference sequence). The length of the CDR3 is 14 residues. The trim removed 7 bases at V and 5 bases at J, leaving 6 bases unmatched. CDR3 in amino acids: CASIDRGLGDTQYF. CDR3 nucleotide sequence: TGTGCCAGCATAGACAGGGGGCTTGGAGATACGCAGTATTTT.

The rearrangement links TRBV12-3 or TRBV12-4 to TRBJ2-3; D gene ambiguous. V was trimmed by 3 bases and J by 4 bases, leaving 8 bases between them. The CDR3 is made up of 13 amino acids. In nucleotides, the CDR3 is TGTGCCAGCAGTTTGGTGGGCGCAGATACGCAGTATTTT. It translates to CASSLVGADTQYF.

The V and J genes are TRBV2 and TRBJ2-6; TRBD1 aligns across 8 bases. The CDR3 length is 18 residues. Trimming at V came to 5 bases and at J to 0 bases, leaving 9 bases not matched to a gene. Per germline, CDR1 SNHLY and CDR2 FYNNEI. The CDR3 reads CASSTLTGGSSGANVLTF. CDR3 sequence (DNA): TGTGCCAGCAGTACCTTAACAGGGGGGAGCTCTGGGGCCAACGTCCTGACTTTC.

V is TRBV5-4 and J is TRBJ2-2, with D uncertain. V dropped 0 bases and J dropped 5 bases, with 5 bases sitting between them. This CDR3 comprises 13 residues. Germline V gives CDR1 SGHNT, CDR2 YYREEE (reference sequence). The CDR3 sequence is CASSLDITGELFF. The CDR3 region has the DNA TGTGCCAGCAGCTTGGACATTACCGGGGAGCTGTTTTTT.

V and J are TRBV11-2 and TRBJ2-3; 7 bases align to TRBD2. In germline, CDR1 is SGHAT, CDR2 FQNNGV. This CDR3 spans 16 amino acids. The ends lost 5 bases at V and 4 bases at J; junction bases unmatched: 12. In DNA form, the CDR3 reads TGTGCCAGCAGCCGCCTAGGAGCGGGAACAGCAGATACGCAGTATTTT. It yields the protein CASSRLGAGTADTQYF.

There are a few counts of this clone. The V gene is TRBV19, the J gene TRBJ1-2; D gene ambiguous. CDR1 is LNHDA and CDR2 is SQIVND in the germline V gene (reference sequence). V gave up 5 bases and J gave up 6 bases, with 7 bases separating them. This CDR3 comprises 11 residues. The CDR3 protein is CASSLYDGYTF. CDR3 DNA: TGTGCCAGTAGTCTTTATGATGGCTACACCTTC.

The chain is built from TRBV19 and TRBJ1-1; 7 bases line up with TRBD1. V shed 5 bases, J shed 2 bases, and the junction held 5 bases outside the gene matches. The CDR3 consists of 14 residues. CDR1 is LNHDA and CDR2 is SQIVND in the germline V gene (reference sequence). CDR3 DNA: TGTGCCAGTAGTGCGGGACAGTCTAACACTGAAGCTTTCTTT. Protein product: CASSAGQSNTEAFF.

The chain links TRBV5-1 to TRBJ1-1, with D unresolved. Germline V gene lookup returns CDR1 SGHRS and CDR2 YFSETQ. Trimming took off 2 bases at V and 7 bases at J, with 15 bases between the two ends. There are 14 residues in the CDR3. Here the CDR3 reads CASSLTMRVSEAFF. As DNA, the CDR3 is TGCGCCAGCAGCTTAACGATGCGGGTTAGTGAAGCTTTCTTT.

The V and J genes are TRBV28 and TRBJ2-3; 7 positions agree with TRBD1. V shed 3 bases, J shed 2 bases, and the junction held 5 bases outside the gene matches. There are 15 residues in the CDR3. Germline V lookup: CDR1 MDHEN, CDR2 SYDVKM. The CDR3 reads CASSFTGVVTDTQYF. The CDR3 region has the DNA TGTGCCAGCAGTTTTACAGGGGTCGTCACAGATACGCAGTATTTT.

The chain uses TRBV2 and TRBJ1-2; 8 bases fit TRBD1. This CDR3 spans 16 amino acids. The germline V gene encodes CDR1 SNHLY and CDR2 FYNNEI. With 1 base clipped from V and 5 bases from J, the junction kept 9 bases outside the gene matches. The CDR3 loop is CASSEGSVGQGYGYTF. CDR3 nucleotide sequence: TGTGCCAGCAGTGAAGGGTCGGTAGGACAGGGATATGGCTACACCTTC.

The chain employs TRBV5-6 and TRBJ1-5, with unresolved D. The length of the CDR3 is 13 residues. The V end was cut by 4 bases, the J end by 6 bases, with 11 bases between. Germline V gene sequence: CDR1 SGHDT, CDR2 YYEEEE. The CDR3 sequence: CASSLGGFQPQHF. The CDR3 nucleotides are TGTGCCAGCAGCCTCGGAGGTTTTCAGCCCCAGCATTTT.